Listed below are T cell receptor beta chains from one sample, sequenced in a study of CD8+CD57+ T cells in acquired aplastic anemia. TCRdb processed the reads anew with MiXCR; each CDR3 protein has one entry. The repertoire has 150,000 or so distinct CDR3 sequences, 40% to 55% of them found once; the top ten carry under 3.5%. The specimen sequenced was sorted CD4+, CD8+, or CD8+CD57+ T cells (not recorded which) from PBMCs. The source of these receptors is a human donor with aplastic anemia. Both conserved end residues are part of each CDR3. D genes are given only for firm matches. Clone sizes are given selectively: once, few, many, or a class where the clone is expanded.

TRBJ1-5	TRBV19	.	15	TRBD1	TGTGCCAGTAGTATGGTACAGGGGGGGAATCAGCCCCAGCATTTT	CASSMVQGGNQPQHF
TRBJ1-1	TRBV29-1	many	17	.	TGCAGCGTTGATTCCAGGGTGGGTTTCGGTCTGAACACTGAAGCTTTCTTT	CSVDSRVGFGLNTEAFF
TRBJ1-5	TRBV6-1	many	15	.	TGTGCCAGCAGCGAGCGGTCCGGAAGCAATCAGCCCCAGCATTTT	CASSERSGSNQPQHF
TRBJ1-2	TRBV5-1	many	15	TRBD1	TGCGCCAGCAGCTTGGAGGGACAGGGGGCCGCTGGCTACACCTTC	CASSLEGQGAAGYTF
TRBJ1-1	TRBV7-2	many	13	.	TGTGCCAGCAGCTTAGGTAGTGCCGGCGAAGCTTTCTTT	CASSLGSAGEAFF
TRBJ2-1	TRBV15	many	13	TRBD2	TGTGCCACTCGGACTAGCCCCTACAATGAGCAGTTCTTC	CATRTSPYNEQFF
TRBJ1-5	TRBV29-1	.	13	.	TGCAGCGTTGGAGGCATTGGGAATCAGCCCCAGCATTTT	CSVGGIGNQPQHF
TRBJ1-2	TRBV14	.	14	TRBD1	TGTGCCAGCAGCCAATCGGACAGGGACTATGGCTACACCTTC	CASSQSDRDYGYTF
TRBJ2-3	TRBV15	medium-sized	12	.	TGTGCCACCAGCAGAGATGCAGATACGCAGTATTTT	CATSRDADTQYF
TRBJ1-1	TRBV7-2	.	12	.	TGTGCCAGCAGCTTTACTAGCGTCGAAGCTTTCTTT	CASSFTSVEAFF
TRBJ2-7	TRBV19	.	13	.	TGTGCCAGTAGTAAGGGTCGCTCCTACGAGCAGTACTTC	CASSKGRSYEQYF
TRBJ2-1	TRBV4-2	few	15	.	TGTGCCAGCAGCCAAGGGGGGCTAGCGGACAATGAGCAGTTCTTC	CASSQGGLADNEQFF
TRBJ1-2	TRBV19	.	15	TRBD1	TGTGCCAGTATGTGGGACAGCCACTACAACTATGGCTACACCTTC	CASMWDSHYNYGYTF
TRBJ2-7	TRBV18	.	15	TRBD1	TGTGCCAGCTCGGACGAACAGGGGGCGTTTTACGAGCAGTACTTC	CASSDEQGAFYEQYF
TRBJ2-5	TRBV7-6	.	13	.	TGTGCCAGCAGCTTAGGTGTGGGGGAGACCCAGTACTTC	CASSLGVGETQYF
TRBJ2-5	TRBV7-6	many	16	TRBD2	TGTGCCAGCAGCGGACTAGCGGGGGGCCCCCAAGAGACCCAGTACTTC	CASSGLAGGPQETQYF
TRBJ2-1	TRBV5-1	many	14	.	TGCGCCAGCAGCTCGAACCCTTCCTACAATGAGCAGTTCTTC	CASSSNPSYNEQFF
TRBJ2-7	TRBV25-1	many	11	.	TGTGCCAGCAGTCGCCTCTACGAGCAGTACTTC	CASSRLYEQYF
TRBJ2-7	TRBV24-1	.	12	.	TGTGCCACCAGTGACCGTACCTACGAGCAGTACTTC	CATSDRTYEQYF
TRBJ1-6	TRBV2	.	11	.	TGTGCCAGCAGTGAGGGACACACACTCCACTTT	CASSEGHTLHF
TRBJ2-7	TRBV5-5	.	14	.	TGTGCCAGCAGCCTCTCCCATGCGGGATACGAGCAGTACTTC	CASSLSHAGYEQYF
TRBJ1-1	TRBV30	.	11	TRBD1	TGTGCCTTCCAGGGGGGCACTGAAGCTTTCTTT	CAFQGGTEAFF
TRBJ2-1	TRBV15	once	12	TRBD2	TGTGCCACCAGCAGAGAGGGACTAGAGCAGTTCTTC	CATSREGLEQFF
TRBJ1-1	TRBV25-1	.	12	.	TGTGCCAGCAGTGACCTAACAGGAATGGCTTTCTTT	CASSDLTGMAFF
TRBJ2-7	TRBV5-6	.	13	.	TGTGCCAGCAGCCCTGGTTTGACCTACGAGCAGTACTTC	CASSPGLTYEQYF
TRBJ2-7	TRBV15	.	14	TRBD2	TGTGCCACCAGCAGAGTAGCGGGAGTTTACGAGCAGTACTTC	CATSRVAGVYEQYF
TRBJ1-1	TRBV7-8	.	13	TRBD1	TGTGCCAGCAGCTTAGTACAGGGGACTGAAGCTTTCTTT	CASSLVQGTEAFF
TRBJ1-4	TRBV11-2	many	13	.	TGTGCCTCGGCGCTCGGGGTAGGAGAAAAACTGTTTTTT	CASALGVGEKLFF
TRBJ2-1	TRBV11-2	many	15	.	TGTGCCAGCAGCTACGGCCCTGCCTCCTACAATGAGCAGTTCTTC	CASSYGPASYNEQFF
TRBJ2-5	TRBV25-1	.	16	TRBD2	TGTGCCAGCCCGGGACAGCTAGCGGGGGGGCAAGAGACCCAGTACTTC	CASPGQLAGGQETQYF
TRBJ2-6	TRBV19	many	15	.	TGTGCCAGTAGGGACGGTGCCTTTGGGGCCAACGTCCTGACTTTC	CASRDGAFGANVLTF
TRBJ2-1	TRBV13	many	11	.	TGTGCCAGCAGCCTCAGACGGAGCCAGTTCTTC	CASSLRRSQFF
TRBJ1-6	TRBV25-1	.	19	.	TGTGCCAGCAGTTCTCCCCGGGTTCAAGGCCCCTTTTATAATTCACCCCTCCACTTT	CASSSPRVQGPFYNSPLHF
TRBJ2-5	TRBV15	.	16	TRBD1	TGTGCCACCAGCAGCTCAAACCGACAGGGCTCGGAGACCCAGTACTTC	CATSSSNRQGSETQYF
TRBJ1-1	TRBV10-1	.	13	.	TGCGCCAGCAGTGACGGTGGGGGGCTAGGAGCTTTCTTT	CASSDGGGLGAFF
TRBJ2-7	TRBV20-1	.	14	.	TGCAGTGCTAGAGTGAGCGCGGAGGCCTACGAGCAGTACTTC	CSARVSAEAYEQYF
TRBJ2-1	TRBV25-1	.	15	.	TGTGCCAGCAGTCCCCCGGCAGGGGAGAACAATGAGCAGTTCTTC	CASSPPAGENNEQFF
TRBJ1-5	TRBV2	few	13	TRBD1	TGTGCCAGCAGGACAGGGGTGAATCAGCCCCAGCATTTT	CASRTGVNQPQHF
TRBJ2-3	TRBV27	.	17	TRBD2	TGTGCCACCAAGTACGGTTTCGGAGCGGGAGTGGTAGATACGCAGTATTTT	CATKYGFGAGVVDTQYF
TRBJ2-1	TRBV9	few	13	.	TGTGCCAGCAGCTTGGACCGGAACCATGAGCAGTTCTTC	CASSLDRNHEQFF
TRBJ1-5	TRBV2	.	15	.	TGTGCCAGCAGTGAGTCGTCAGGGTGGAATCAGCCCCAGCATTTT	CASSESSGWNQPQHF
TRBJ2-7	TRBV10-3	.	13	TRBD2	TGTGCCATCAGTTGGAGCGGGGGTGGCGAGCAGTACTTC	CAISWSGGGEQYF
TRBJ2-7	TRBV10-3	.	13	.	TGTGCCATCAGTGTAGGCAACATCTACGAGCAGTACTTC	CAISVGNIYEQYF
TRBJ2-3	TRBV5-1	medium-sized	15	.	TGCGCCAGCAGCTTGGAGGGGGGTTACACAGATACGCAGTATTTT	CASSLEGGYTDTQYF
TRBJ1-2	TRBV10-3	.	17	.	TGTGCCATCAGGGGACTCCCCAATGAGCCAGGAAGTTATGGCTACACCTTC	CAIRGLPNEPGSYGYTF
TRBJ2-2	TRBV19	.	13	.	TGTGCCAGCAGCAGGGACAAGACCGGGGAGCTGTTTTTT	CASSRDKTGELFF
TRBJ1-6	TRBV25-1	.	15	.	TGTGCCAGCAGTGACCCGGGGGACTATAATTCACCCCTCCACTTT	CASSDPGDYNSPLHF
TRBJ2-7	TRBV11-2	.	13	TRBD1	TGTGCCAGCAGCTCCGGGACAGGCTACGAGCAGTACTTC	CASSSGTGYEQYF
TRBJ2-5	TRBV10-3	.	18	.	TGTGCCAGCAGTTGGAGGCTGGGAACAGGGACTTTCCAAGAGACCCAGTGCTTC	CASSWRLGTGTFQETQCF
TRBJ2-2	TRBV12-3/TRBV12-4	.	17	TRBD2	TGTGCCAGCAGCCAGGGACTAGCGGGAGGGAACACCGGGGAGCTGTTTTTT	CASSQGLAGGNTGELFF
TRBJ1-4	TRBV5-1	.	13	TRBD1	TGCGCCAGCAGCTCAGGGGGGCGGGAAAAACTGCTTTTT	CASSSGGREKLLF
TRBJ1-2	TRBV5-6	.	15	TRBD1	TGTGCCAGCAGGCAATCCGGGACAGCCCGGAGCGGCTACACCTTC	CASRQSGTARSGYTF
TRBJ2-3	TRBV6-5	few	14	.	TGTGCCAGCAGTTACTCGACCAGCACAGATACGCAGTATTTT	CASSYSTSTDTQYF
TRBJ2-7	TRBV15	few	14	.	TGTGCCACCACCACCCGGCACGGACCCTACGAGCAGTACTTC	CATTTRHGPYEQYF